This T cell receptor beta chain came from a study of T cells in Graves' hyperthyroidism and ophthalmopathy. The CDR3 sequence is 15 residues long. Germline V gives CDR1 SNHLY, CDR2 FYNNEI. V was shortened by 7 bases and J by 1 base, with 14 bases between the two germline ends. Amplified regions were TCR beta CDR3 sequences from RNA transcripts. The HTBI primer set served for first-round RT-PCR of the TCR CDR3. Each CDR3 protein is one row after TCRdb ran MiXCR on the multiplex PCR reads. The sample has some 760,000 distinct CDR3 sequences, around 13% seen once. Among the patients, aged 18 to 65, hyperthyroidism was newly diagnosed and had lasted under 2 months. The diagnoses drew upon clinical symptoms, serum thyroxine and TRAb, thyroid ultrasound and orbital computed tomography. 10 ml of fresh peripheral blood supplied the PBMCs. This clonotype was observed at least ten times.

Sequenced material: blood. The TCR sequence derives from a woman between 18 and 29 years old with Graves' hyperthyroidism. V is TRBV2 and J is TRBJ2-1, with D tentatively TRBD2 (5 bases). The CDR3, as DNA: TGTGCCAGCAAGGTGGGAGAAGGTTCCTACAATGAGCAGTTCTTC. Translation: CASKVGEGSYNEQFF.